The TCR beta chain under discussion was sequenced for a study of T cell responses to AZD1222 COVID-19 vaccine. Study findings and constraints: Spike-specific TCR breadth rose after two AZD1222 doses, and depth rose as well.

Notes on this clone: The antigen remains unidentified.

Trimming cost V 5 bases and J 0 bases, with 17 bases left between them. The CDR3 spans 17 residues. Germline V gene lookup returns CDR1 SEHNR and CDR2 FQNEAQ (reference sequence). Sequencing used immunoSEQ multiplex PCR; TCRdb keeps in-frame clones, though not all of them. The sample shows 85,000 to 120,000 clones, roughly 91% of them seen only once. Sample: peripheral blood, taken 28 days after the second AZD1222 dose. The source is an adult who received the AZD1222 COVID-19 vaccine. The rearrangement joins TRBV7-9 to TRBJ1-5, with D possibly being TRBD1 (5 bases). CDR3 sequence (DNA): TGTGCCAGCAGCCGAATACAGGAAGACTATAGCAATCAGCCCCAGCATTTT. Protein: CASSRIQEDYSNQPQHF.